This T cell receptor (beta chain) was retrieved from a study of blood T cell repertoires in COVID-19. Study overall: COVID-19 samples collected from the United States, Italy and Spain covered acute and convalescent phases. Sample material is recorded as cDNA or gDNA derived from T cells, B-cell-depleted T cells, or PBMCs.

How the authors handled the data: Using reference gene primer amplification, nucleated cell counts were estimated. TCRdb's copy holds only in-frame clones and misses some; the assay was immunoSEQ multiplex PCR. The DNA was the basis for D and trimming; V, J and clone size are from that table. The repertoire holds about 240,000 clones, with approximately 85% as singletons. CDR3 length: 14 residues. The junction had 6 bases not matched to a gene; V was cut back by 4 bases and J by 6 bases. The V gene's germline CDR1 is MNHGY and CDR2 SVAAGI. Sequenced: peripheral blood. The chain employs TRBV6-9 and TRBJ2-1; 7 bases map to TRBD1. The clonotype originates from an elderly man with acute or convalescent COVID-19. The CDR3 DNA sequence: TGTGCCAGCAGTTTCGGGACAGATTTCAATGAGCAGTTCTTC. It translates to CASSFGTDFNEQFF.